The 9 T cell receptor beta chains below all came from one sample that was sequenced in a study of blood T cell repertoires in COVID-19. Here immunoSEQ multiplex PCR was the method, and the copy in TCRdb shows in-frame clones only, minus some. The sample has about 120,000 clones, roughly nine tenths seen once; the top ten hold approximately 1.7%. Sequencing was done on a sample of peripheral blood. These receptors were collected from a human donor with active COVID-19. The donor label of this sample is uncertain.

With regard to this clone: The sample contains more than one DNA sequence encoding this CDR3. The chain joins TRBV3-1 (or the pseudogene TRBV3-2) to TRBJ1-2, with 8 bases lining up with TRBD1. The CDR3 covers 13 residues. With 4 bases clipped from V and 6 bases from J, the junction kept 4 bases outside the gene matches. Looked up from germline, CDR1 is LGHDT and CDR2 is YNNKEL (reference sequence). CDR3 nucleotides: TGTGCCAGCAGCCGGGACAGGACTAATGGCTACACCTTC. Residues: CASSRDRTNGYTF.

V usage is TRBV18 and J usage is TRBJ2-1; D possibly corresponds to TRBD1 (6 bases). The CDR3 runs 13 residues. V lost 2 bases and J 11 bases, leaving 13 bases between the germline ends. The germline V gene has CDR1 KGHSH and CDR2 LQKENI. CDR3 loop: CASSPSGTSQQFF. Here the CDR3 DNA reads TGTGCCAGCTCACCATCGGGGACAAGTCAGCAGTTCTTC.

The chain is built from TRBV12-3 or TRBV12-4 and TRBJ2-1, with 7 bases aligning to TRBD2. Trimming took 6 bases from V and 8 from J; bases not matched to a gene: 7. This CDR3 is built from 13 residues. The CDR3 DNA reads as TGTGCCAGCAGATCTACTAGCGTTCATGAGCAGTTCTTC. It specifies CASRSTSVHEQFF.

This chain joins TRBV9 and TRBJ2-2; D ambiguous. The length of the CDR3 is 15 residues. Trimming took off 4 bases at V and 1 base at J, with 11 bases between the two ends. Germline assignment: CDR1 SGDLS and CDR2 YYNGEE. For the CDR3, the DNA is TGTGCCAGCAGCAGATCGCGCTGGAACACCGGGGAGCTGTTTTTT. This encodes CASSRSRWNTGELFF.

The chain has TRBV18 and TRBJ2-5, with 10 bases matching TRBD2. The CDR3 has 17 residues. With V trimmed by 3 bases and J by 3 bases, 10 bases remained unmatched. CDR1 is KGHSH, CDR2 LQKENI, per germline. CDR3 sequence (DNA): TGTGCCAGCTCACCCCAGAGGACTAGCGGTGGAGAAGAGACCCAGTACTTC. This encodes CASSPQRTSGGEETQYF.

There are a few counts of this clone. This chain connects TRBV28 to TRBJ2-7, with 11 positions matching TRBD1. J lost 3 bases, V lost 5 bases, and 9 bases had no gene match. CDR1 and CDR2 (germline): MDHEN, SYDVKM. The CDR3 length is 16 residues. The CDR3 protein is CASSPRTGTGGYEQYF. In nucleotides, the CDR3 is TGTGCCAGCAGTCCTCGAACAGGGACAGGGGGCTACGAGCAGTACTTC.

V is TRBV5-6 and J is TRBJ2-7; D is unclear. Germline CDR1 is SGHDT and CDR2 is YYEEEE. The CDR3 has 12 amino acids. The V end was cut by 3 bases, the J end by 5 bases, with 9 bases between. In DNA, the CDR3 is TGTGCCAGCAGCTCTGTTCTCCACGAGCAGTACTTC. Protein product: CASSSVLHEQYF.

The chain recombines TRBV10-2 with TRBJ2-4, with TRBD1 matching over 9 bases. This CDR3 contains 15 residues. V lost 8 bases to trimming and J lost 7 bases; unmatched junction nucleotides: 12. CDR1 is WSHSY and CDR2 is SAAADI in the germline V gene. The CDR3 here is CASGAPTGGMNIQYF. The CDR3 region has the DNA TGCGCCAGCGGGGCCCCGACAGGGGGTATGAACATTCAGTACTTC.

The gene calls are TRBV5-4 and TRBJ1-6, with D hard to call. CDR1 and CDR2 (germline): SGHNT, YYREEE (reference sequence). The CDR3 length is 14 residues. V lost 0 bases and J 8 bases, leaving 9 bases between the germline ends. The CDR3 nucleotides are TGTGCCAGCAGCTTGGTAGCCCGAGATTCACCCCTCCACTTT. Its protein is CASSLVARDSPLHF. Combining the CDR3 with reference TRBV5-4 and TRBJ1-6 gives the whole variable domain ETGVTQSPTHLIKTRGQQVTLRCSSQSGHNTVSWYQQALGQGPQFIFQYYREEENGRGNFPPRFSGLQFPNYSSELNVNALELDDSALYLCASSLVARDSPLHFGNGTRLTVT.